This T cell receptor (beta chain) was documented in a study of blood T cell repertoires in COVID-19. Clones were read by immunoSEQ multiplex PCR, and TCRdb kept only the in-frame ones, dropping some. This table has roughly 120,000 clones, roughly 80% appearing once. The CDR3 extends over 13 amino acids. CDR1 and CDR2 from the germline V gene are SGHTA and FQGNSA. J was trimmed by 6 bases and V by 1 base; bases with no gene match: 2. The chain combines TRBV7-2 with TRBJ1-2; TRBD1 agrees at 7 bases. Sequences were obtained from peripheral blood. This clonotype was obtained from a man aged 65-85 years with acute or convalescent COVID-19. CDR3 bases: TGTGCCAGCAGCTTAGGGCAGGGGGATGGCTACACCTTC. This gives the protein CASSLGQGDGYTF.